The source of this T cell receptor beta chain is a study of cytomegalovirus exposure and HLA in healthy donors. General study results and limits: Later findings reportedly placed an Asian-associated ancestry cluster below the approximately 670-donor mean for N-insertions. Most sequenced TCRs were rare (though some public TCRs occurred in many donors).

This clone was counted between two and nine times. Its antigen is as yet unknown. PCR was performed using 60 Vbeta and 13 Jbeta primers. The method was immunoSEQ multiplex PCR; TCRdb's version includes in-frame clones alone and lacks a portion of them. The data hold 11,000 to 15,000 clones, with less than 75% observed a single time. The CDR3 extends over 16 amino acids. V dropped 5 bases and J dropped 5 bases, with 21 bases sitting between them. Germline V gene data show CDR1 as LGHNA and CDR2 as YSLEER. Source material: PBMCs. This receptor was taken from a woman in her 50s in good health and CMV-seropositive. This sequence joins TRBV4-3 and TRBJ1-1; the D gene is possibly TRBD1 (6 bases). The CDR3 loop reads CASSAHYRESRTEAFF. The CDR3 DNA is TGCGCCAGCAGCGCACACTACAGGGAATCGAGAACTGAAGCTTTCTTT.